This TCR beta chain was identified during a study of T cells in tumors after PD-1 blockade (dated by TCRdb to the late 2010s). About the full investigation: Patients with prior checkpoint blockade, systemic immunosuppressant use, or recent radiotherapy or other anti-cancer therapy within 4 weeks were excluded. Patients were treated with either pembrolizumab 200 mg every 3 weeks or cemiplimab 350 mg every 2 weeks. Ongoing daily vismodegib 150 mg was also given to a subset of patients during anti-PD-1 treatment. On average, peripheral blood samples yielded approximately 35,000 unique clonotypes and 90,000 to 140,000 TCR templates (range 24,679-257,772). The study performed paired single-cell RNA and TCR sequencing on site-matched tumors from BCC or SCC patients before and after anti-PD-1 therapy. Bulk TCR sequencing was performed on 9 to 11 peripheral blood samples from about five patients to compare blood and tumor clonotypes. Clinical response was assessed using RECIST version 1.1.

Deep TCRbeta sequencing was performed with the immunoSEQ platform. The source study handled its data this way. Only productive rearrangements were exported from the immunoSEQ Analyzer for downstream analysis. T cell phenotypes were assigned to bulk TCRbeta clonotypes by matching the clonotypes to single-cell RNA+TCR-seq clones that had the same TCRbeta sequence. Clone enrichment in tumor was calculated as tumor frequency divided by PBMC frequency from bulk TCR sequencing. GLIPH was used to sort TCRs into specificity groups, which are clusters of distinct TCRs that likely recognize common antigens through shared CDR3 motifs. TCRdb retrieved this table from immuneACCESS and kept in-frame rearrangements only. Not all clones are present; in checked studies, unresolved V genes account for under half, and no reason is known for the remainder. For V, J and clone size, that table is used; D and trimming come from the DNA. Counted in this sample were 50,000 or so clones; nearly 80% of them appeared once. Together, the top ten hold over 15% of the sample.

The time point label, as the study defines it: before anti-PD-1 therapy. Genomic DNA extracted from tumor biopsies or peripheral blood was used for bulk TCRbeta sequencing, with input ranging from roughly 550 ng to 6,500 ng. Every patient was a poor candidate for surgical resection and had histologically proven advanced or metastatic basal or squamous cell carcinoma. Of the ten or so patients making up the basal cell carcinoma cohort, roughly 8 underwent bulk tumor TCR sequencing. This clone showed up just once. What antigen it recognizes has not been identified. No much larger clonotype is one base removed from it; base qualities were not supplied. What the work shows at the level of the full study, not this receptor alone: Roughly two fifths of tumor TCR clonotypes were found in blood, and some novel exhausted tumor clones appeared in pre-treatment blood, suggesting peripheral recruitment. The source of novel T cell clones was not identified and could include lymphoid organs or rare unexpanded clones within the tumor or its periphery.

Reading from cysteine to phenylalanine, the CDR3 counts 13 amino acids. The only DNA kept is the CDR3, 39 bases in frame from the first base. Taken from the germline V gene, the CDR1 and CDR2 loops are SQVTM and ANQGSEA. Unmatched junction bases come to 5, with V trimmed by 7 bases and J by 6 bases. The TCR sequence derives from a human donor with basal cell carcinoma. The sample here was PBMCs, taken before anti-PD-1 treatment. The receptor chain draws on TRBV29-1 and TRBJ1-4; 10 bases in the middle match TRBD1. The CDR3 corresponds to CSAFGQGDEKLFF. The DNA reads as follows: TGCAGCGCTTTTGGACAGGGGGATGAAAAACTGTTTTTT.